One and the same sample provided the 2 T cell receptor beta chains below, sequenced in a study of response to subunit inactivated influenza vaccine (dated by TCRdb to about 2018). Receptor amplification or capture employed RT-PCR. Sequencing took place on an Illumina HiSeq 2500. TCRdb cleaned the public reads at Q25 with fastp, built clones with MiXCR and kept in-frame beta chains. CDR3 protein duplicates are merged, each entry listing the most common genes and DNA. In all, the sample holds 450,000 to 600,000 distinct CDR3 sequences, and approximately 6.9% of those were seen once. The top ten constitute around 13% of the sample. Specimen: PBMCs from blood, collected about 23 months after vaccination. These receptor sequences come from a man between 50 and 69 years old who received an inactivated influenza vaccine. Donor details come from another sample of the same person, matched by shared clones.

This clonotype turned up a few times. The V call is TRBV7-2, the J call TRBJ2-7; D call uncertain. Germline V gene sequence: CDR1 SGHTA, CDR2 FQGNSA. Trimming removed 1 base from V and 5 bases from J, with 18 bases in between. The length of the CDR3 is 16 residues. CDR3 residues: CASSLVGHPRIDEQYF. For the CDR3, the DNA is TGTGCCAGCAGCTTAGTGGGCCACCCGCGAATCGACGAGCAGTACTTC.

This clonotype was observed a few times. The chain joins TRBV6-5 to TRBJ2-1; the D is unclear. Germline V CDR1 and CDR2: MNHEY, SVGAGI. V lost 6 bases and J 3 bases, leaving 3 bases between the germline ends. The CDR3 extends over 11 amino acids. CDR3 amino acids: CASRNYNEQFF. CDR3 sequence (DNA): TGTGCCAGCAGAAACTACAATGAGCAGTTCTTC.